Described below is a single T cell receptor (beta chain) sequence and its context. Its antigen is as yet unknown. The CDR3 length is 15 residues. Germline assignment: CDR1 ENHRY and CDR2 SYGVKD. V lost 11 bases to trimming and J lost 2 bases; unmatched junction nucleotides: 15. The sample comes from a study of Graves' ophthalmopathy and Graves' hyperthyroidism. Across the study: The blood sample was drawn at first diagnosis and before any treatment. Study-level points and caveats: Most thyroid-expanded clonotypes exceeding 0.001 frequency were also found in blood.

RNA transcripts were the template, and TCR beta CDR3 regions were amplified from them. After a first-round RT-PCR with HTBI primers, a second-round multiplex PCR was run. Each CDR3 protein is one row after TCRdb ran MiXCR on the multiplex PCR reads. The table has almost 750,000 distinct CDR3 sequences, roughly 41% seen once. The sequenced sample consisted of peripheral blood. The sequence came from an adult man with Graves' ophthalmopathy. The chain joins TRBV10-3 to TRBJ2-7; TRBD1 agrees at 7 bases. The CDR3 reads CAASDSRGKTYEQYF. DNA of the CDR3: TGTGCCGCCAGTGATTCCAGGGGGAAAACCTACGAGCAGTACTTC.